Listed below are T cell receptor beta chains from one sample, sequenced in a study of cytomegalovirus exposure and HLA in healthy donors. The repertoire was sequenced with immunoSEQ multiplex PCR; TCRdb's copy has only in-frame clones and lacks some. The sample holds 120,000 or so clones, roughly four fifths seen once. Sequenced material: PBMCs. The receptors here all came from a woman aged 40 to 55 in good health and CMV-seronegative. Each CDR3 is given without its conserved first and last residue. Each record gives: V gene, CDR3 protein.

V: TRBV29-1
CDR3: SVGQGETTDTQY

V: TRBV28
CDR3: ASSLPSTEWNSPLH

V: TRBV2
CDR3: ASSEGGNEQF

V: TRBV11-2
CDR3: ASSRLVSGRYNEQF

V: TRBV4-3
CDR3: ASSQLWGAGNTIY

V: TRBV5-1
CDR3: ASSVGTGKEKLF

V: TRBV11-2
CDR3: ASSLGPGTGSPEQY

V: TRBV9
CDR3: ASTPGLAGAGNEQF

V: TRBV7-2
CDR3: ASELRQGDYEQY

V: TRBV11-2
CDR3: ASSLGPSEAF

V: TRBV11-2
CDR3: ASSSRGREGPYNEQF

V: TRBV28
CDR3: ASSRTSGARD

V: TRBV18
CDR3: ASSPPSTNEKLF

V: TRBV5-3
CDR3: ARSCEAGELF

V: TRBV12-5
CDR3: ASGQGTGGGPYNEQF

V: TRBV19
CDR3: ASSINSRYTEAF

V: TRBV2
CDR3: ASSSPAEYNSPLH

V: TRBV28
CDR3: ASSANRGGETQY

V: TRBV28
CDR3: ASSLWDRGREGQPQH

V: TRBV27
CDR3: ASSSGSRLDTQY

V: TRBV18
CDR3: ASSRAIETQY

V: TRBV18
CDR3: ASSGEVQGEQF

V: TRBV7-9
CDR3: ASSPPLTNSHYEQY

V: TRBV28
CDR3: ASKTFSYNEQF

V: TRBV5-4
CDR3: ASSRGRAFQETQY

V: TRBV7-3
CDR3: ASSFDRANTEAF

V: TRBV5-6
CDR3: ASSLVQGNYGYT

V: TRBV19
CDR3: ASSIQGAPTGELF

V: TRBV19
CDR3: ASSIGTQSVETQY

V: TRBV4-1
CDR3: ASSQDRTGSYEQY